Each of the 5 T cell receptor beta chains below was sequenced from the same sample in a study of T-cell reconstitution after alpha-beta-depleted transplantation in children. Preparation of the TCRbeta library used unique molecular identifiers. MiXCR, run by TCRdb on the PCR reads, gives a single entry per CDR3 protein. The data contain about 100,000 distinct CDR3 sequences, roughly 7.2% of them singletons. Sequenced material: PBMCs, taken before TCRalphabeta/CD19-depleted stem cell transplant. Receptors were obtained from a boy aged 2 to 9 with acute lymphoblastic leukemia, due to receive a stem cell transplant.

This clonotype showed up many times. CDR3 residues: CSAREGQPHQPQHF. In DNA form, the CDR3 reads TGCAGTGCTAGAGAGGGGCAGCCCCATCAGCCCCAGCATTTT. This rearrangement joins TRBV20-1 to TRBJ1-5; the D gene is possibly TRBD1 (5 bases). Germline lookup yields CDR1 DFQATT and CDR2 SNEGSKA (reference sequence). V lost 0 bases and J 5 bases, leaving 11 bases between the germline ends. The CDR3 length is 14 residues.

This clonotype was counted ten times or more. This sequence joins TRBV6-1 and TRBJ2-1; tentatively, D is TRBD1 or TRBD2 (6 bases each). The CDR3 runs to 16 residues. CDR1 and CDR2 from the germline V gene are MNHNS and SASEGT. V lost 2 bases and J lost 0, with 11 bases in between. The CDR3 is CASSENSGASYNEQFF. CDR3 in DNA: TGTGCCAGCAGTGAAAATTCGGGGGCCTCCTACAATGAGCAGTTCTTC.

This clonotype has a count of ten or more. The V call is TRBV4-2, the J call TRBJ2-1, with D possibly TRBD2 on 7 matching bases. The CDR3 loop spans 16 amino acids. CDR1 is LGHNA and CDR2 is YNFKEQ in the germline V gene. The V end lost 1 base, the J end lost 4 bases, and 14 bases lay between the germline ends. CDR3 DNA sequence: TGTGCCAGCAGCCAAGCGGGGGGCGGGCAATACAATGAGCAGTTCTTC. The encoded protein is CASSQAGGGQYNEQFF.

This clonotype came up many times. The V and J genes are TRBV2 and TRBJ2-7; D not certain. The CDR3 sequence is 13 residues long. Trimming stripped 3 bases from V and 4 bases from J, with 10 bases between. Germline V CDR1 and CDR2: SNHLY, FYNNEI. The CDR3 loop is CASSESSAYEQYF. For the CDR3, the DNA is TGTGCCAGCAGTGAGTCGTCGGCTTACGAGCAGTACTTC.

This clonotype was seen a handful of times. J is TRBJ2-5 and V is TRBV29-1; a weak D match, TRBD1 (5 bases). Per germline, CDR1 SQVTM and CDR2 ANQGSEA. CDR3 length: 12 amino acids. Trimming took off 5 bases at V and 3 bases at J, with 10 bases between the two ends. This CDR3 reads CSVSRDEETQYF. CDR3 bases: TGCAGCGTTAGCAGGGATGAAGAGACCCAGTACTTC.